This T cell receptor (beta chain) was sequenced for a study of blood T cells in healthy people across ages. Study findings and constraints: Both higher diversity and more naive CD4+ cells marked long-lived donors when set against aged donors.

For the second PCR, which ran for roughly 7 to 11 cycles, a sample-barcoded 5' primer and a J-beta primer mix were used. TCRdb reprocessed the 5' RACE reads via MiXCR and lists one record per CDR3 protein. The table includes 800,000 or so distinct CDR3 sequences, 20% to 25% detected once. With regard to this clonotype: Its antigen is unidentified.

Trimming removed 3 bases from V and 1 base from J, with 15 bases in between. Germline lookup yields CDR1 SGHAT and CDR2 FQNNGV. The length of the CDR3 is 16 residues. Donors gave roughly 9.1 milliliters of peripheral blood apiece. These data also featured in a second study, about T cells of mothers and their children. This second study says: When the second PCR was run, its M1S primer added sample barcodes and 2-4 random nucleotides.

V is TRBV11-2 and J is TRBJ2-5; the D gene could be TRBD1 or TRBD2 (5 bases each). This sequence was found in a boy aged 5-17 years in good health. The material sequenced was blood. The CDR3 loop reads CASSLNSGLSQETQYF. The CDR3 DNA reads TGTGCCAGCAGCTTGAATTCGGGGCTCAGCCAAGAGACCCAGTACTTC.